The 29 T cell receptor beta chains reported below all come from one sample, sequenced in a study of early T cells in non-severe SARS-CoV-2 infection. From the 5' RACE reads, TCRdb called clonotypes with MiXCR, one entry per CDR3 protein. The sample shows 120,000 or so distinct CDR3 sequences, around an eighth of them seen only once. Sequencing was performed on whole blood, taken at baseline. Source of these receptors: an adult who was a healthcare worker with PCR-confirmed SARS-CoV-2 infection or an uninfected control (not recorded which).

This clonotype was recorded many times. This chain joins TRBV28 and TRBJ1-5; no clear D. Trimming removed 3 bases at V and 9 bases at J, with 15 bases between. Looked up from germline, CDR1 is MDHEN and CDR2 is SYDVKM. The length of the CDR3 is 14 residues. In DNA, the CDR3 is TGTGCCAGCAGTTTCGTGCGGAGGATGGGGCCCCAGCATTTT. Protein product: CASSFVRRMGPQHF.

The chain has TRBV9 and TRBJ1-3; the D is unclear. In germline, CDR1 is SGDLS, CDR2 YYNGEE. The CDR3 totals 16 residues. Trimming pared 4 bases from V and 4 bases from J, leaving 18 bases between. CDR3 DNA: TGTGCCAGCAGCCTGGGCAGTAAGCTCCTAGGAAACACCATATATTTT. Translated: CASSLGSKLLGNTIYF.

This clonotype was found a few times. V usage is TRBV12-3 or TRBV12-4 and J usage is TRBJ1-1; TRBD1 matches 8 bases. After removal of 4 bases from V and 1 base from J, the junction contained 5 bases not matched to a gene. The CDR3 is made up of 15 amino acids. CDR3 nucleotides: TGTGCCAGCAGTTCCTTCGACAGGGGGAACACTGAAGCTTTCTTT. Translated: CASSSFDRGNTEAFF.

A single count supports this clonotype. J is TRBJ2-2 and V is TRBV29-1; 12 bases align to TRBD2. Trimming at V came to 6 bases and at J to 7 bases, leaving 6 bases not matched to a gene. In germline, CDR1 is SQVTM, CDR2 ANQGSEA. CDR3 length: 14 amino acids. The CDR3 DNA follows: TGCAGCGTCCTAGCGGGAGGGTCCATCGGGGAGCTGTTTTTT. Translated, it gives CSVLAGGSIGELFF.

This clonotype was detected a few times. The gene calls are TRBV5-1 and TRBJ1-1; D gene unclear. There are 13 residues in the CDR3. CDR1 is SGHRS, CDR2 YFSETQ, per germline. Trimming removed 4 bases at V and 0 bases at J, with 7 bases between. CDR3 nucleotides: TGCGCCAGCAGCCTCATGCTGAACACTGAAGCTTTCTTT. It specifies CASSLMLNTEAFF.

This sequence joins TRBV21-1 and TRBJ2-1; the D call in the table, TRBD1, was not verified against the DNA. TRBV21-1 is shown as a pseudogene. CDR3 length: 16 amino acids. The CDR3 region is CASSSGTGCSYNEQFF. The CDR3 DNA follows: TGTGCCAGCAGCAGCGGGACAGGGTGCTCCTACAATGAGCAGTTCTTC.

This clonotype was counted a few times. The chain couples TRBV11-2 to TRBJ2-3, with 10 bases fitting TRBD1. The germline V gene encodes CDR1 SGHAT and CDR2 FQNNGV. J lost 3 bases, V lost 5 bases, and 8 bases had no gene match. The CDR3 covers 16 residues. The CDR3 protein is CASSLRQGARTDTQYF. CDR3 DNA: TGTGCCAGCAGCCTACGACAGGGGGCGCGGACAGATACGCAGTATTTT.

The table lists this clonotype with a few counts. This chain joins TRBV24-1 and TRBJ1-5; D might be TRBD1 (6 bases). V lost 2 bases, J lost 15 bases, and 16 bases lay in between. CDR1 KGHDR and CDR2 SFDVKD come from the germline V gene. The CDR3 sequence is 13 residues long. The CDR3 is CATSDSDSPIAHF. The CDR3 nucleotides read TGTGCCACCAGTGATTCGGACAGTCCAATCGCGCATTTT.

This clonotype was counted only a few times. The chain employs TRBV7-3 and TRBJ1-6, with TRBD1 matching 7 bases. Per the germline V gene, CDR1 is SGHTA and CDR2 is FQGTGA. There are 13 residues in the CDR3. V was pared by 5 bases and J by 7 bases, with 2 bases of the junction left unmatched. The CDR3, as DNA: TGTGCCAGCAGCCCAGGGGGGAATTCACCCCTCCACTTT. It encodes CASSPGGNSPLHF. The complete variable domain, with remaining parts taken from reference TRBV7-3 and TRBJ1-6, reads GAGVSQTPSNKVTEKGKYVELRCDPISGHTALYWYRQSLGQGPEFLIYFQGTGAADDSGLPNDRFFAVRPEGSVSTLKIQRTERGDSAVYLCASSPGGNSPLHFGNGTRLTVT.

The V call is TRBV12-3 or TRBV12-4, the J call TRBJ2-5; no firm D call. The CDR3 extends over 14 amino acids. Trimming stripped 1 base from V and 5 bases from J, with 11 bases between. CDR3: CASSLDLLGETQYF. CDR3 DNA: TGTGCCAGCAGTTTAGACCTACTCGGCGAGACCCAGTACTTC.

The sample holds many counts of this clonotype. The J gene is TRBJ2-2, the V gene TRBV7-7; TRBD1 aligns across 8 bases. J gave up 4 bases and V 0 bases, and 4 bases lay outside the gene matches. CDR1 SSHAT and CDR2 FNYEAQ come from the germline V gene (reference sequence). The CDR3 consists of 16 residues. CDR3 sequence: CASSLAPGQGTGELFF. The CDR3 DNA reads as TGTGCCAGCAGCTTAGCACCAGGACAGGGCACCGGGGAGCTGTTTTTT. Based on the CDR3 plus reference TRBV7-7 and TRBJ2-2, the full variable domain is GAGVSQSPRYKVTKRGQDVTLRCDPISSHATLYWYQQALGQGPEFLTYFNYEAQPDKSGLPSDRFSAERPEGSISTLTIQRTEQRDSAMYRCASSLAPGQGTGELFFGEGSRLTVL.

Written as DNA, the CDR3 is TGTGCCAGCAGCGCCGGGACTAGCGGTCGCACAGATACGCAGTATTTT. Its translation is CASSAGTSGRTDTQYF. This rearrangement joins TRBV5-4 to TRBJ2-3; the match to TRBD2 covers 11 bases. Unmatched junction bases numbered 5, after V lost 4 bases and J lost 1 base. The CDR3 has 16 amino acids. From germline, CDR1 is SGHNT and CDR2 YYREEE (reference sequence).

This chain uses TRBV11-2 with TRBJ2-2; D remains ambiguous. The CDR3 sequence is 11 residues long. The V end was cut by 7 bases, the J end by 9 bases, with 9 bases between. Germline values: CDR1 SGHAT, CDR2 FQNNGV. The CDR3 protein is CASTENRELFF. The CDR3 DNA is TGTGCCAGCACCGAGAACCGGGAGCTGTTTTTT.

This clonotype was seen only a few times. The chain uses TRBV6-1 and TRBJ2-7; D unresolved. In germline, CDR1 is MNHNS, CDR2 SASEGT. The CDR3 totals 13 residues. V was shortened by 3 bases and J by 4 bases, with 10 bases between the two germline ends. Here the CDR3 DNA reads TGTGCCAGCAGTGAGGCACTTCTTTACGAGCAGTACTTC. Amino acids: CASSEALLYEQYF.

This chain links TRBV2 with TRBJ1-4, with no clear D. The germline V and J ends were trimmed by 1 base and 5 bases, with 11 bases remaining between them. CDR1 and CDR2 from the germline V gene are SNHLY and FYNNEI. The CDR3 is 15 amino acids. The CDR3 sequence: CASSEDRKNNEKLFF. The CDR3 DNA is TGTGCCAGCAGTGAAGACCGAAAGAACAATGAAAAACTGTTTTTT.

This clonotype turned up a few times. The chain's CDR3 is CASSPAMTNYGYTF. As DNA, the CDR3 is TGTGCCAGCTCACCAGCAATGACTAACTATGGCTACACCTTC. V is TRBV18 and J is TRBJ1-2; D is uncertain. The germline V and J ends were trimmed by 2 bases and 0 bases, with 7 bases remaining between them. CDR1 and CDR2 (germline): KGHSH, LQKENI. The CDR3 spans 14 residues.

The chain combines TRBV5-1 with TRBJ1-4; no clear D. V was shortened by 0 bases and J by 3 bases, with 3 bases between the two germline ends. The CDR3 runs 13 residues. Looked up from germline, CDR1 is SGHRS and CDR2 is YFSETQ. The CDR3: CASSLGANEKLFF. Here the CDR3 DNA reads TGCGCCAGCAGCTTGGGCGCTAATGAAAAACTGTTTTTT.

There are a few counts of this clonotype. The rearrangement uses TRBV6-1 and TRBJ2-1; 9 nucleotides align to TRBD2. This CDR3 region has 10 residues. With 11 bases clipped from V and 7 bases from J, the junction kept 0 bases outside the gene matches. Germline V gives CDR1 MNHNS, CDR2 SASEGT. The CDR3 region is CAAGGNEQFF. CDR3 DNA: TGTGCCGCGGGGGGGAATGAGCAGTTCTTC.

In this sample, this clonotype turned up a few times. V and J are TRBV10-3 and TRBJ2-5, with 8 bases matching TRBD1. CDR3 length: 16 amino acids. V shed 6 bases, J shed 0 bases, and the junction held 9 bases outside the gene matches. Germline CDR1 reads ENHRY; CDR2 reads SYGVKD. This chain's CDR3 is CAIRDTTGVYQETQYF. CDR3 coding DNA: TGTGCCATCAGAGATACGACAGGGGTTTACCAAGAGACCCAGTACTTC.

The CDR3 region is CSARLAGSGTQYF. The CDR3 DNA is TGCAGTGCCCGACTAGCGGGGTCAGGGACCCAGTACTTC. The rearrangement uses TRBV20-1 and TRBJ2-5; TRBD2 matches 11 bases. This CDR3 comprises 13 residues. With 6 bases clipped from V and 7 bases from J, the junction kept 7 bases outside the gene matches. Germline V gene lookup returns CDR1 DFQATT and CDR2 SNEGSKA (reference sequence).

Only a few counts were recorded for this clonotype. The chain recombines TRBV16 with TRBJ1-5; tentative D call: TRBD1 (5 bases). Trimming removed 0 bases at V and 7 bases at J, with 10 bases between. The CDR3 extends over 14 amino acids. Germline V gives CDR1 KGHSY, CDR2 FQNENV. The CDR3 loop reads CASSQSGRLQPQHF. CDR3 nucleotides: TGTGCCAGCAGCCAATCGGGGCGTCTCCAGCCCCAGCATTTT.

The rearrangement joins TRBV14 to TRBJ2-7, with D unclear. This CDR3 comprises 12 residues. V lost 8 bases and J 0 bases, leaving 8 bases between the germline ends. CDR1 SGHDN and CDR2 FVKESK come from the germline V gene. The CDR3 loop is CASADNSYEQYF. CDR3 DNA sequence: TGTGCCAGCGCCGACAACTCCTACGAGCAGTACTTC.

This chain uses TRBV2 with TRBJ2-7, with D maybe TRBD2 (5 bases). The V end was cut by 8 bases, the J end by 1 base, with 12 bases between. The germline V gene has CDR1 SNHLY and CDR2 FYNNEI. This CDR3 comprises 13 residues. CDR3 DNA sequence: TGTGCCAGCGTAGGAGGAGGATCCTACGAGCAGTACTTC. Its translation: CASVGGGSYEQYF.

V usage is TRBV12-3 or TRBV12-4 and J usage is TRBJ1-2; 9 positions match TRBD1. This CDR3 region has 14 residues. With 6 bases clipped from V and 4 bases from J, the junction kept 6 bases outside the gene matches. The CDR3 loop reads CASRGTGKTYGYTF. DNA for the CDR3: TGTGCCAGCAGGGGGACAGGGAAAACCTATGGCTACACCTTC.

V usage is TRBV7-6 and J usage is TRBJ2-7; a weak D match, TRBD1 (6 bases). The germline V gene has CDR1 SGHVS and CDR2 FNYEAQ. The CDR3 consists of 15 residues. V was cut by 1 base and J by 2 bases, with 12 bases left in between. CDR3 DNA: TGTGCCAGCAGCTTAGGGACAGCGCAGACCTACGAGCAGTACTTC. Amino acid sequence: CASSLGTAQTYEQYF.

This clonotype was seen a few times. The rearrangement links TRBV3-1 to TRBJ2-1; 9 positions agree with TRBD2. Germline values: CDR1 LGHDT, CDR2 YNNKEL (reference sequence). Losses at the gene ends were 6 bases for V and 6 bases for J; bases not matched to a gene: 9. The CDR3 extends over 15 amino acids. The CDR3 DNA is TGTGCCAGCAGGGGAAGCGGGAGGAAGTCCAATGAGCAGTTCTTC. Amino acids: CASRGSGRKSNEQFF.

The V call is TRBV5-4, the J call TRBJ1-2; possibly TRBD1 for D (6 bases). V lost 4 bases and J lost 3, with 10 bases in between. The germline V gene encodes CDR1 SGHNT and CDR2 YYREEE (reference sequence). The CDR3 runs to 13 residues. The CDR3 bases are TGTGCCAGCAGCCTACAGGGAGACTATGGCTACACCTTC. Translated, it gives CASSLQGDYGYTF.

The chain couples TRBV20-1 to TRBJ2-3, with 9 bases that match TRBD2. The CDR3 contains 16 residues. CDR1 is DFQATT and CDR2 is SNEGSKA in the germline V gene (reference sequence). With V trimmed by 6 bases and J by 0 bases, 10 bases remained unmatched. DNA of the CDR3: TGCAGTGCAAACCGAGCTAGCGGGACTAGCACAGATACGCAGTATTTT. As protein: CSANRASGTSTDTQYF.

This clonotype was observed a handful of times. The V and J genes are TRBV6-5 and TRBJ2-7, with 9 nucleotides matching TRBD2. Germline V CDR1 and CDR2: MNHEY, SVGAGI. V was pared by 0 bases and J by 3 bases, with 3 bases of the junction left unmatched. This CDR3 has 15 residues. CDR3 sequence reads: CASSYSAGGSYEQYF. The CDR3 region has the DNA TGTGCCAGCAGTTACTCGGCGGGAGGGAGCTACGAGCAGTACTTC.